One T cell receptor (beta chain) is described in this entry. Antigen unknown. This was the immunoSEQ v3 assay. Clones were sequenced by immunoSEQ multiplex PCR, and TCRdb holds only the in-frame ones, with some missing. The sample lists approximately 87,000 clones; roughly two thirds were seen once. This CDR3 is built from 14 residues. Germline-derived CDR1 and CDR2 are SGHTA and FQGNSA. The V and J ends lost 2 bases and 0 bases respectively, with 5 bases between them. Described time point: pre-treatment sample, taken before nivolumab and TIL therapy. Tumor tissue came from excised metastases, mostly pleural nodules or supraclavicular lymph nodes. Adults with stage 4 NSCLC were enrolled in a phase I trial. This entry is derived from a study of TIL therapy for anti-PD-1-resistant metastatic lung cancer. Notes on the study in general: This highly selected cohort may not generalize to typical lung cancer patients. Many TIL product clones were absent from baseline tumor, suggesting clonal contraction.

The origin of this receptor is a person aged 25-80 years with non-small cell lung cancer. Sample: tumor tissue, taken at baseline. The chain carries TRBV7-2 and TRBJ1-5; no clear D gene. CDR3 loop: CASSLQYSNQPQHF. CDR3 sequence (DNA): TGTGCCAGCAGCTTACAGTATAGCAATCAGCCCCAGCATTTT. The variable domain in full, with the rest retrieved from reference TRBV7-2 and TRBJ1-5, is GAGVSQSPSNKVTEKGKDVELRCDPISGHTALYWYRQSLGQGLEFLIYFQGNSAPDKSGLPSDRFSAERTGGSVSTLTIQRTQQEDSAVYLCASSLQYSNQPQHFGDGTRLSIL.